This entry lists 30 T cell receptor beta chains sequenced from one sample in a study of Graves' ophthalmopathy and Graves' hyperthyroidism. TCR beta CDR3 regions were amplified from RNA transcripts. The library came from an HTBI-primed first-round RT-PCR and a second-round multiplex PCR. Each CDR3 protein is one row after TCRdb ran MiXCR on the multiplex PCR reads. In the table there are around 1,200,000 distinct CDR3 sequences, about 38% of which are singletons. The sequencing input was peripheral blood or thyroid tissue (not recorded which). These receptors came from an adult man with Graves' hyperthyroidism.

This clonotype appeared a few times. The CDR3 bases are TGCGCCAGCAGCACCGGACAGAATGGAAACACCATATATTTT. Its protein product is CASSTGQNGNTIYF. The chain employs TRBV5-1 and TRBJ1-3; possibly TRBD1 for D (6 bases). Germline V lookup: CDR1 SGHRS, CDR2 YFSETQ. Trimming removed 4 bases at V and 3 bases at J, with 11 bases between. The CDR3 runs 14 residues. The complete variable domain, with remaining parts taken from reference TRBV5-1 and TRBJ1-3, reads KAGVTQTPRYLIKTRGQQVTLSCSPISGHRSVSWYQQTPGQGLQFLFEYFSETQRNKGNFPGRFSGRQFSNSRSEMNVSTLELGDSALYLCASSTGQNGNTIYFGEGSWLTVV.

CDR3 sequence reads: CASRWGSHEQFF. CDR3 nucleotide sequence: TGTGCCAGCAGATGGGGCTCGCATGAGCAGTTCTTC. The chain employs TRBV2 and TRBJ2-1; TRBD1 is a possible D gene (5 bases). Germline V gene sequence: CDR1 SNHLY, CDR2 FYNNEI. The V and J ends lost 6 bases and 8 bases respectively, with 11 bases between them. The CDR3 consists of 12 residues.

This rearrangement joins TRBV29-1 to TRBJ2-7; a possible D gene is TRBD2 (6 bases). The germline CDR1 and CDR2 sequences are SQVTM and ANQGSEA. The CDR3 spans 15 residues. V was pared by 0 bases and J by 0 bases, with 12 bases between. Here the CDR3 reads CSVEDFRESSYEQYF. In DNA form, the CDR3 reads TGCAGCGTTGAAGATTTTCGGGAGAGCTCCTACGAGCAGTACTTC.

This clonotype has more than one count but fewer than ten. V and J are TRBV19 and TRBJ2-7; TRBD1 aligns across 7 bases. Germline trimming cut 3 bases from V and 4 bases from J; bases unmatched to any gene: 6. The CDR3 length is 14 residues. Germline V CDR1 and CDR2: LNHDA, SQIVND (reference sequence). The CDR3 protein is CASSIRTGEYEQYF. The CDR3 DNA reads TGTGCCAGTAGTATCCGAACAGGGGAATACGAGCAGTACTTC.

This clonotype was counted at least ten times. Here the CDR3 DNA reads TGTGCCAGCAGCTTACAGGCCCTGAACACTGAAGCTTTCTTT. It yields the protein CASSLQALNTEAFF. The chain joins TRBV7-2 to TRBJ1-1; D is ambiguous. Trimming took off 2 bases at V and 0 bases at J, with 7 bases between the two ends. The CDR3 extends over 14 amino acids. CDR1 SGHTA and CDR2 FQGNSA come from the germline V gene.

The rearrangement links TRBV25-1 to TRBJ2-7, with D unresolved. Trimming left V 4 bases short and J 2 bases short, with 15 bases between. The V gene's germline CDR1 is MGHDK and CDR2 SYGVNS. The CDR3 is made up of 15 amino acids. The CDR3: CASSAIHPRAYEQYF. For the CDR3, the DNA is TGTGCCAGCAGTGCCATCCACCCACGGGCCTACGAGCAGTACTTC.

This clonotype has a single count. No conserved phenylalanine or tryptophan ends this CDR3, so it is likely a read error. The DNA is omitted, as the CDR3 cannot be located on it reliably, and the CDR3 follows TCRdb's listing. This chain connects TRBV24-1 to TRBJ2-5; TRBD1 is taken as the D call from the table, unchecked against the DNA. The CDR3 spans 10 amino acids, including both terminal residues. CDR1 is KGHDR, CDR2 SFDVKD, per germline. This chain's CDR3 is CATSDGGRIT.

The table lists this clonotype with a few counts. The chain links TRBV6-6 to TRBJ2-7; 8 nucleotides agree with TRBD2. From germline, CDR1 is MNHNY and CDR2 SVGAGI (reference sequence). V lost 8 bases, J lost 6 bases, and 9 bases stayed unmatched. The CDR3 extends over 13 amino acids. Written as DNA, the CDR3 is TGTGCCAGCGCCCCAGCGGGAGAGATCGAGCAGTACTTC. Protein sequence: CASAPAGEIEQYF.

The chain combines TRBV5-5 with TRBJ1-3; D may be TRBD1 (6 bases). With 3 bases removed from V and 1 base from J, the gap between germline ends came to 14 bases. This CDR3 is 16 amino acids long. The V gene's germline CDR1 is SGHKS and CDR2 YYEKEE (reference sequence). CDR3 residues: CASSSPPRGSGNTIYF. DNA of the CDR3: TGTGCCAGCAGCTCACCTCCTAGGGGGTCTGGAAACACCATATATTTT.

This clonotype was picked up a small number of times. This sequence joins TRBV11-2 and TRBJ2-7, with D perhaps matching TRBD2 (5 bases). The V gene lost 6 bases and the J gene lost 2 bases, with 14 bases spanning the gap. Germline CDR1 and CDR2: SGHAT and FQNNGV. The CDR3 runs to 14 residues. The CDR3 nucleotides read TGTGCCAGCAGTCTGGGAGTTACCACCTACGAGCAGTACTTC. Translated: CASSLGVTTYEQYF. Full variable domain (missing parts from reference TRBV11-2 and TRBJ2-7): EAGVAQSPRYKIIEKRQSVAFWCNPISGHATLYWYQQILGQGPKLLIQFQNNGVVDDSQLPKDRFSAERLKGVDSTLKIQPAKLEDSAVYLCASSLGVTTYEQYFGPGTRLTVT.

This chain connects TRBV6-1 to TRBJ2-7, with 9 nucleotides matching TRBD1. V shed 7 bases, J shed 4 bases, and the junction held 11 bases outside the gene matches. In germline, CDR1 is MNHNS, CDR2 SASEGT. There are 15 residues in the CDR3. CDR3 coding DNA: TGTGCCAGCACCCGGGGCGTGACAGGGGGGTACGAGCAGTACTTC. It yields the protein CASTRGVTGGYEQYF.

This clonotype has at least ten counts. V and J are TRBV15 and TRBJ1-2; TRBD1 is a possible D gene (5 bases). V shed 4 bases and J shed 4 bases, with 16 bases lying between them. The germline V gene encodes CDR1 LNHNV and CDR2 YYDKDF (reference sequence). This CDR3 region has 15 residues. The CDR3 loop reads CATSTGRGGAYGYTF. As DNA, the CDR3 is TGTGCCACCAGCACCGGGAGGGGAGGGGCCTATGGCTACACCTTC.

The chain links TRBV9 to TRBJ2-3, with D uncertain. The germline CDR1 and CDR2 sequences are SGDLS and YYNGEE. Trimming stripped 3 bases from V and 6 bases from J, with 14 bases between. CDR3 length: 14 amino acids. The CDR3 nucleotides are TGTGCCAGCAGCGGATTATCAATCTCGGATACGCAGTATTTT. Residues: CASSGLSISDTQYF.

This clonotype showed up many times. The chain uses TRBV12-3 or TRBV12-4 and TRBJ2-7; 7 bases fit TRBD1. After removal of 8 bases from V and 0 bases from J, the junction contained 4 bases not matched to a gene. This CDR3 is built from 13 residues. CDR3 in amino acids: CASAWDSSYEQYF. The CDR3 region has the DNA TGTGCCAGCGCCTGGGACAGCTCCTACGAGCAGTACTTC.

In regard to this clonotype: Since a much larger clone is just one base distant, this may be a read error. V and J are TRBV24-1 and TRBJ2-2; D may be TRBD1 (6 bases). The V gene lost 1 base and the J gene lost 6 bases, with 17 bases spanning the gap. Per the germline V gene, CDR1 is KGHDR and CDR2 is SFDVKD. The CDR3 extends over 17 amino acids. CDR3 amino acids: CATSDFPGVVNAGELFF. In DNA, the CDR3 is TGTGCCACCAGTGATTTCCCAGGGGTCGTTAACGCCGGGGAGCTGTTTTTT.

On this clonotype itself: At one boundary the junction diverges from the germline segment, which might be a read error. This chain connects TRBV11-2 to TRBJ2-7; D remains unclear. This CDR3 contains 13 residues. Germline-derived CDR1 and CDR2 are SGHAT and FQNNGV. The CDR3 spells CTSSLGLTYEQYF. The CDR3 region has the DNA TGTACCAGCAGCTTAGGATTGACCTACGAGCAGTACTTC.

The chain carries TRBV12-3 or TRBV12-4 and TRBJ1-5, with 7 positions matching TRBD1. J was trimmed by 3 bases and V by 0 bases; bases with no gene match: 8. This CDR3 is 17 amino acids long. The CDR3 protein is CASSLARITGDNQPQHF. The CDR3 nucleotides are TGTGCCAGCAGTTTAGCCCGCATTACAGGGGACAATCAGCCCCAGCATTTT.

This clonotype showed up many times. A much larger clone differs from this one at a single base, so this may be a read error. The chain links TRBV6-5 to TRBJ1-1, with a weak D call TRBD1 (6 bases). Germline V CDR1 and CDR2: MNHEY, SVGAGI. V lost 6 bases to trimming and J lost 5 bases, with 10 bases between them. The CDR3 sequence is 12 residues long. CDR3 region: CASSEGGTEAFF. CDR3 nucleotide sequence: TGTGCCAGCAGCGAGGGGGGTACTGAAGCTTTCTTT.

V is TRBV7-3 and J is TRBJ2-7; tentative D call: TRBD2 (5 bases). CDR1 and CDR2 from the germline V gene are SGHTA and FQGTGA. The CDR3 length is 15 residues. V was trimmed by 1 base and J by 3 bases, leaving 13 bases between them. The CDR3 is CASSLNVRGSYEQYF. The CDR3 bases are TGTGCCAGCAGCTTAAACGTCCGAGGGAGCTACGAGCAGTACTTC.

A remark on this clonotype: One base away lies a much larger clone, so this may be a sequencing read error. V usage is TRBV2 and J usage is TRBJ2-5, with 9 bases aligning to TRBD2. The germline V gene encodes CDR1 SNHLY and CDR2 FYNNEI. Trimming cost V 8 bases and J 3 bases; bases outside gene matches: 10. This CDR3 is 15 amino acids long. CDR3 residues: CASLTPSGEEETQYF. The CDR3 DNA sequence: TGTGCCAGCCTAACCCCTAGCGGGGAAGAAGAGACCCAGTACTTC.

The V gene is TRBV19, the J gene TRBJ1-4; TRBD1 aligns across 9 bases. Trimming removed 7 bases from V and 10 bases from J; junction bases left unmatched: 10. The CDR3 covers 14 residues. Germline V CDR1 and CDR2: LNHDA, SQIVND (reference sequence). The chain's CDR3 is CASTGAGQGGKLFF. The CDR3 nucleotides read TGTGCCAGTACCGGAGCGGGACAGGGAGGAAAACTGTTTTTT. Looking up the rest from reference TRBV19 and TRBJ1-4 gives the full variable domain: DGGITQSPKYLFRKEGQNVTLSCEQNLNHDAMYWYRQDPGQGLRLIYYSQIVNDFQKGDIAEGYSVSREKKESFPLTVTSAQKNPTAFYLCASTGAGQGGKLFFGSGTQLSVL.

This clonotype was seen ten or more times. CDR3 loop: CASSLVGAVNSPLHF. The CDR3 DNA reads TGTGCCAGCAGCTTGGTGGGGGCAGTAAATTCACCCCTCCACTTT. J is TRBJ1-6 and V is TRBV5-5, with a tentative D call TRBD1 (6 bases). CDR3 length equals 15 residues. Trimming cost V 0 bases and J 7 bases, with 11 bases left between them. Germline loops: CDR1 SGHKS, CDR2 YYEKEE (reference sequence).

The V call is TRBV15, the J call TRBJ2-7; maybe TRBD1 (6 bases). V was cut by 3 bases and J by 3 bases, with 15 bases left in between. The germline CDR1 and CDR2 sequences are LNHNV and YYDKDF (reference sequence). This CDR3 comprises 15 residues. DNA of the CDR3: TGTGCCACCAGCAGGTTGGATACAGGGTACTACGAGCAGTACTTC. This sequence encodes CATSRLDTGYYEQYF.

In this sample, this clonotype turned up a few times. J is TRBJ1-1 and V is TRBV14; the D gene is possibly TRBD1 (6 bases). CDR3 length: 15 amino acids. From germline, CDR1 is SGHDN and CDR2 FVKESK. The germline V and J ends were trimmed by 1 base and 5 bases, with 14 bases remaining between them. The CDR3: CASSQARAQGTEAFF. Written as DNA, the CDR3 is TGTGCCAGCAGCCAAGCGCGGGCTCAGGGGACTGAAGCTTTCTTT. Full variable domain (remainder filled in from reference TRBV14 and TRBJ1-1): EAGVTQFPSHSVIEKGQTVTLRCDPISGHDNLYWYRRVMGKEIKFLLHFVKESKQDESGMPNNRFLAERTGGTYSTLKVQPAELEDSGVYFCASSQARAQGTEAFFGQGTRLTVV.

This clonotype was detected ten times or more. The genes are TRBV4-2 and TRBJ1-1; D is ambiguous. The germline V gene encodes CDR1 LGHNA and CDR2 YNFKEQ. The V gene lost 4 bases and the J gene lost 1 base, with 16 bases spanning the gap. This CDR3 contains 16 residues. CDR3 sequence: CASSRTDRATNTEAFF. DNA for the CDR3: TGTGCCAGCAGCCGTACGGACCGAGCAACGAACACTGAAGCTTTCTTT.

This chain links TRBV6-5 with TRBJ1-5; maybe TRBD1 (5 bases). Trimming stripped 1 base from V and 1 base from J, with 11 bases between. Germline V gene sequence: CDR1 MNHEY, CDR2 SVGAGI. CDR3 length: 16 amino acids. The CDR3 is CASSYFSQGSNQPQHF. DNA for the CDR3: TGTGCCAGCAGTTACTTCTCCCAGGGAAGCAATCAGCCCCAGCATTTT.

This clonotype was seen repeatedly, ten times or more. The chain employs TRBV6-5 and TRBJ1-2; D not resolved. V was clipped by 0 bases and J by 1 base, with 6 bases between them. The CDR3 is 14 amino acids. CDR1 and CDR2 (germline): MNHEY, SVGAGI. In DNA, the CDR3 is TGTGCCAGCAGTTACTCCACGAGTAACTATGGCTACACCTTC. This translates into CASSYSTSNYGYTF.

The chain recombines TRBV7-9 with TRBJ1-6; possibly TRBD1 for D (5 bases). There are 18 residues in the CDR3. Germline CDR1 reads SEHNR; CDR2 reads FQNEAQ (reference sequence). The V gene lost 5 bases and the J gene lost 8 bases, with 25 bases spanning the gap. The chain's CDR3 is CASSQDPVGQGVHSPLHF. The CDR3 nucleotides read TGTGCCAGCAGCCAAGATCCTGTGGGGCAGGGAGTACATTCACCCCTCCACTTT.

Worth noting for this clonotype: Mismatch with germline at one junction end may stem from a read error. The chain carries TRBV10-2 and TRBJ2-7, with TRBD2 identical over 12 bases. Per germline, CDR1 WSHSY and CDR2 SAAADI. The CDR3 is 16 residues long. CDR3 sequence: CASSTLAGGLGSEQYF. The DNA for the CDR3 is TGTGCCAGCAGTACTCTAGCGGGAGGGCTCGGAAGCGAGCAGTACTTC.

Concerning this clonotype itself: A read error may produce the germline difference seen at one junction end. This sequence joins TRBV11-2 and TRBJ2-7; TRBD2 matches 12 bases. The CDR3 spans 17 residues. Germline V gene lookup returns CDR1 SGHAT and CDR2 FQNNGV. This CDR3 reads CASSLALLAGGPNEKYF. CDR3 coding DNA: TGTGCCAGCAGCTTAGCCCTCCTAGCGGGGGGGCCCAACGAGAAGTACTTC.